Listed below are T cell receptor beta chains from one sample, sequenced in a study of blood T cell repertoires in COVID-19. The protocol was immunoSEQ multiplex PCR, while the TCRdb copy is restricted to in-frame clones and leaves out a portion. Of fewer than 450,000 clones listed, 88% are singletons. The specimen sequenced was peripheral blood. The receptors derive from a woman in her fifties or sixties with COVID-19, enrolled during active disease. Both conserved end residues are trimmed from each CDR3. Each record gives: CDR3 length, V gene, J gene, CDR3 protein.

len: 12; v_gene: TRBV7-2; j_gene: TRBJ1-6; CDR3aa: ASSLAGANSPLH
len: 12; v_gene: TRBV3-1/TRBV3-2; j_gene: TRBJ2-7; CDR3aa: ASSQDRGTYEQY
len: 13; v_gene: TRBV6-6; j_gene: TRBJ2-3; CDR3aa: ASSYLRGGDDTQY
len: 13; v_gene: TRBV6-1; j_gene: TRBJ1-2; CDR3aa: ASSEAGGQSYGYT
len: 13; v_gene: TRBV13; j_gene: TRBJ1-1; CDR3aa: ASSLGPGQNTEAF
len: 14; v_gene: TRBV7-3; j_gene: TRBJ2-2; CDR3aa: ASSSGRGSNTGELF
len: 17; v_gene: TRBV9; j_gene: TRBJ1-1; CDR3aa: ASSVEPGTGERFNTEAF
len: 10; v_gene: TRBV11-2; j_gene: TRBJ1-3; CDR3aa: ASSLNRDTIY
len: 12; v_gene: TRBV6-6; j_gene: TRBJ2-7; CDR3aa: ASSYERELSGQY
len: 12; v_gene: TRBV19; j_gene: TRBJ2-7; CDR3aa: ASSIGQASYEQY
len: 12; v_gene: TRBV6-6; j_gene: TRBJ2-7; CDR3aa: ASRMKAGPYEQY
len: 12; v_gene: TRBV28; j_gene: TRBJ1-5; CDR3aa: ASSPTGRLVPQH
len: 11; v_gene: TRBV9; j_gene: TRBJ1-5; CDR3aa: ASSAVPNQPQH
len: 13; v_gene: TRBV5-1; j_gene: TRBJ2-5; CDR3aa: ASSWTSGLSETQY
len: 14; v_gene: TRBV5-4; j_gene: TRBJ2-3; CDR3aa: ASSSPGQGATDTQY
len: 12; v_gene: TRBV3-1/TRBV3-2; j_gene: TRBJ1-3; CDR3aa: ASSQGQGANTIY
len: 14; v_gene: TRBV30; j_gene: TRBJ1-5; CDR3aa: AWSSPKGGEAQPQH
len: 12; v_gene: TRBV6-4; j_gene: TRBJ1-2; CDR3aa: AGSSTGHNYGYT
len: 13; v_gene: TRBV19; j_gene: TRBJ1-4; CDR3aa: ASSPGTTTNEKLF
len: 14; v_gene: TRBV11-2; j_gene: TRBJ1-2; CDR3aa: ASSLGYRGSNYGYT
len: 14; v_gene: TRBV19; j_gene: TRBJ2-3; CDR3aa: ASSMVWGGSTDTQY
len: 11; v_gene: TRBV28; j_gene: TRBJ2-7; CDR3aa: ASSYKTGYEQY
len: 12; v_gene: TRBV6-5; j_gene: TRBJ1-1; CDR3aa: ASSLGGLGTEAF
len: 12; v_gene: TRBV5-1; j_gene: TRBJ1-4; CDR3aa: ASSPGATNEKLF
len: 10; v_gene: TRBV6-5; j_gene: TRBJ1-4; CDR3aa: ASGKRHEKLF
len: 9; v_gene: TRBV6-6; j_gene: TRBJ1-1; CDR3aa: ATRRGTEAF
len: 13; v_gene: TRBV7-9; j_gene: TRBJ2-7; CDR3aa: ASSLDGGTFYEQY
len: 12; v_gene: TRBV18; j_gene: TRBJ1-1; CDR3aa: ASSPQARDTEAF
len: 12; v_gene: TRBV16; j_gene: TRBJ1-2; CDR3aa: ASSLLDRENGYT
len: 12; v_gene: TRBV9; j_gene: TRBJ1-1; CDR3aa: ASSVGGLGTEAF
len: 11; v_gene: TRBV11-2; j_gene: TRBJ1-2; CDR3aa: ASSETGDYGYT
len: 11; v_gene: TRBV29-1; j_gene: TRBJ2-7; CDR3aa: SVEGEYGGEQY
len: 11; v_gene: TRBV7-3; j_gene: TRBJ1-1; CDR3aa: ASSLFTDTEAF
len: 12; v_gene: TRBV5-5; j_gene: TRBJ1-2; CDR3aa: ASSLQTGNYGYT
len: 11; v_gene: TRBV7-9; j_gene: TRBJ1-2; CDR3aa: ASSFGTGDGYT
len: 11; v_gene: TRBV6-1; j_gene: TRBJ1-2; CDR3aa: ASSDPRQNGYT
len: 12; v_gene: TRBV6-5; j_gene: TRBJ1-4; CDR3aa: ASSLDREDEKLF
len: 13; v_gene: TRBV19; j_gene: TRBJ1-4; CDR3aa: ASSPMVATNEKLF
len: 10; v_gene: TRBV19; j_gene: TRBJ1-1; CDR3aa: ASSQQVGEAF
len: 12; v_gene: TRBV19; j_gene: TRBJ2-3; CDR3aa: ASSMEGDTDTQY
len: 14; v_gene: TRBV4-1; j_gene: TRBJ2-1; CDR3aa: ASSQPGARVGNEQF
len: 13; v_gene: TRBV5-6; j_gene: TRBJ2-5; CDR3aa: ASSFSAGGHETQY
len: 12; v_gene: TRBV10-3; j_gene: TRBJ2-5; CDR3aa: AISEGAGQETQY
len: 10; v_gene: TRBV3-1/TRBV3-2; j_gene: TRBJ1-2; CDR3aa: ASSPRGNSYT